This T cell receptor (beta chain) was documented in a study of radiation and T cells in renal cell carcinoma. The CDR3 length is 17 residues. Germline V gives CDR1 MNHNS, CDR2 SASEGT. V shed 2 bases and J shed 3 bases, with 19 bases lying between them. The sample's time point: blood 4 weeks post-SBRT, at nephrectomy. As for treatment: 15 Gy SBRT to primary tumor, nephrectomy 4 weeks later. After SBRT, blood was collected at 2 and 4 weeks, plus baseline. Clear cell pathology was present in this patient's renal cell carcinoma. About this clone: As yet, its antigen is unknown.

Study-level points and caveats: In blood, top tumor clones expanded by 2 weeks, shrinking by 4.

TCRdb keeps only in-frame clones here, not all; method: immunoSEQ multiplex PCR. The data contain about 83,000 clones, 83% of them singletons. Sample: blood, taken from a patient whose treatment included radiotherapy and nephrectomy. The sequence derives from a woman aged 60-75 years with renal cell carcinoma. The chain carries TRBV6-1 and TRBJ1-1, with D perhaps TRBD1 (6 bases). The CDR3: CASSETSWGAADTEAFF. In DNA, the CDR3 is TGTGCCAGCAGTGAAACTTCGTGGGGGGCGGCGGACACTGAAGCTTTCTTT.